The 15 T cell receptor beta chains in this list originate from one sample, sequenced in a study of T cells after yellow fever vaccination. TCRdb passed the 5' RACE reads through MiXCR, listing each CDR3 protein once. The table shows around 310,000 distinct CDR3 sequences, with 8.7% occurring only once. The sequencing here drew on PBMCs, taken on the day of the first yellow fever vaccination. The receptors shown here come from a man between 18 and 35 years old who received the YFV17D yellow fever vaccine.

This clonotype was picked up a small number of times. The gene calls are TRBV6-2 or TRBV6-3 and TRBJ2-1, with 15 bases lining up with TRBD2. Looked up from germline, CDR1 is MNHEY and CDR2 is SVGEGT. Unmatched junction bases numbered 17, after V lost 5 bases and J lost 3 bases. The CDR3 has 21 residues. The DNA of the CDR3 is TGTGCCAGCAGTCCCCAGGCAGGCCGGGGACTAGCGGGGGGCCACTACAATGAGCAGTTCTTC. It yields the protein CASSPQAGRGLAGGHYNEQFF.

The J gene is TRBJ2-5, the V gene TRBV25-1, with D unresolved. The CDR3 spans 13 residues. With 0 bases removed from V and 4 bases from J, the gap between germline ends came to 6 bases. The germline V gene has CDR1 MGHDK and CDR2 SYGVNS. The CDR3 sequence is CASSEYLLETQYF. CDR3 sequence (DNA): TGTGCCAGCAGTGAATACCTGCTAGAGACCCAGTACTTC.

The rearrangement joins TRBV4-3 to TRBJ2-5; 8 bases map to TRBD1. Germline CDR1 LGHNA, CDR2 YSLEER. The CDR3 sequence is 15 residues long. V lost 0 bases to trimming and J lost 5 bases; unmatched junction nucleotides: 5. The CDR3 protein is CASSQEWTGRETQYF. The CDR3, as DNA: TGCGCCAGCAGCCAAGAATGGACAGGGAGGGAGACCCAGTACTTC.

This clonotype was observed a few times. The gene calls are TRBV5-1 and TRBJ2-2; TRBD1 or TRBD2 may be the D gene (5 bases each). CDR1 SGHRS and CDR2 YFSETQ come from the germline V gene. The CDR3 covers 14 residues. The germline V and J ends were trimmed by 1 base and 3 bases, with 7 bases remaining between them. The CDR3 here is CASSLTGHTGELFF. For the CDR3, the DNA is TGCGCCAGCAGCTTGACGGGGCACACCGGGGAGCTGTTTTTT.

At least ten counts were recorded for this clonotype. The rearrangement links TRBV5-1 to TRBJ1-6; the D gene is possibly TRBD1 (6 bases). Per the germline V gene, CDR1 is SGHRS and CDR2 is YFSETQ. Between the trimmed V and J ends, which lost 3 bases and 10 bases, there was a span of 11 bases. CDR3 length equals 13 residues. The CDR3 DNA reads TGCGCCAGCAGCTCAGGGGAAAGGTCACCCCTCCACTTT. Its translation is CASSSGERSPLHF.

This chain uses TRBV9 with TRBJ2-3; D is ambiguous. Trimming removed 1 base at V and 6 bases at J, with 9 bases between. Per germline, CDR1 SGDLS and CDR2 YYNGEE. The CDR3 is 13 amino acids. For the CDR3, the DNA is TGTGCCAGCAGCGTATCCCCCAGGGATACGCAGTATTTT. This sequence encodes CASSVSPRDTQYF.

The chain uses TRBV7-8 and TRBJ2-3, with a weak D call TRBD2 (6 bases). CDR1 and CDR2 from the germline V gene are SGHVS and FQNEAQ. The CDR3 has 14 amino acids. Trimming shortened V by 6 bases and J by 4 bases, and 14 bases separated the two germline ends. The CDR3: CASRARRGADTQYF. DNA of the CDR3: TGTGCCAGCAGGGCCCGGAGGGGAGCAGATACGCAGTATTTT.

This chain uses TRBV7-2 with TRBJ2-7, with TRBD2 matching over 12 bases. The J segment lost 3 bases and the V segment lost 5 bases, leaving 5 bases of the junction unmatched. The CDR3 runs 15 residues. Germline-derived CDR1 and CDR2 are SGHTA and FQGNSA. Here the CDR3 DNA reads TGTGCCAGCAGCCCACTAGCGGGGGGACTCTACGAGCAGTACGTC. Amino acids: CASSPLAGGLYEQYV.

The chain is built from TRBV7-6 and TRBJ2-3; a weak D match, TRBD1 (6 bases). The ends were cut back, 5 bases at V and 4 bases at J, with 16 bases in the middle. The CDR3 has 15 residues. CDR1 is SGHVS, CDR2 FNYEAQ, per germline. The CDR3 spells CASSDPKQGPDTQYF. CDR3 DNA: TGTGCCAGCAGCGACCCGAAACAGGGACCAGATACGCAGTATTTT.

At least ten counts were recorded for this clonotype. The rearrangement joins TRBV12-3 or TRBV12-4 to TRBJ1-3, with 10 bases lining up with TRBD1. J lost 3 bases, V lost 6 bases, and 5 bases had no gene match. This CDR3 has 15 amino acids. CDR3: CASSPTGGYGNTIYF. CDR3 in DNA: TGTGCCAGCAGCCCGACAGGGGGCTATGGAAACACCATATATTTT.

This clonotype was found a few times. The rearrangement joins TRBV4-1 to TRBJ2-1, with 11 nucleotides matching TRBD2. With 6 bases clipped from V and 9 bases from J, the junction kept 10 bases outside the gene matches. Germline CDR1 and CDR2: MGHRA and YSYEKL. CDR3 length: 15 amino acids. In nucleotides, the CDR3 is TGCGCCAGCAGTTCGACTAGCGGGGCGGTGGGTGAGCAGTTCTTC. Translating it yields CASSSTSGAVGEQFF.

This clonotype was recorded a few times. The chain combines TRBV7-8 with TRBJ1-1; possible D gene TRBD1, 5 bases. The CDR3 has 13 residues. Trimming stripped 5 bases from V and 1 base from J, with 8 bases between. CDR1 is SGHVS and CDR2 is FQNEAQ in the germline V gene. CDR3 in amino acids: CASSRRENTEAFF. CDR3 coding DNA: TGTGCCAGCAGCCGCAGGGAGAACACTGAAGCTTTCTTT.

This clonotype was seen many times. V gene TRBV18 combines with J gene TRBJ2-5; no firm D call. CDR3 size: 14 residues. V shed 0 bases and J shed 2 bases, with 7 bases lying between them. Germline CDR1 and CDR2: KGHSH and LQKENI. CDR3 nucleotide sequence: TGTGCCAGCTCACCACCCTATGGGCAAGAGACCCAGTACTTC. Translating it yields CASSPPYGQETQYF.

There are many counts of this clonotype. The rearrangement links TRBV7-2 to TRBJ1-2; 9 positions agree with TRBD1. This CDR3 is 13 amino acids long. Trimming cost V 11 bases and J 4 bases; bases outside gene matches: 8. Germline CDR1 reads SGHTA; CDR2 reads FQGNSA. CDR3 residues: CAATGGRGYGYTF. In nucleotides, the CDR3 is TGTGCCGCGACAGGGGGAAGAGGCTATGGCTACACCTTC.

V usage is TRBV7-9 and J usage is TRBJ2-2; 10 nucleotides align to TRBD1. Germline CDR1 is SEHNR and CDR2 is FQNEAQ (reference sequence). This CDR3 is 17 amino acids long. Germline trimming cut 0 bases from V and 1 base from J; bases unmatched to any gene: 2. In nucleotides, the CDR3 is TGTGCCAGCAGCTTAGCCGGACAGGGGGAGAACACCGGGGAGCTGTTTTTT. Its protein product is CASSLAGQGENTGELFF.